What follows is one T cell receptor beta chain and its context. The data derive from a study of blood T cell repertoires in COVID-19. Study in general: Some COVID-19 samples were acute and others convalescent; all came from the United States, Italy and Spain. T cells, B-cell-depleted T cells, or PBMCs supplied cDNA or gDNA.

Per the study methods: For nucleated cells, counts were estimated from reference gene primer amplification. Method: immunoSEQ multiplex PCR; TCRdb's copy keeps in-frame clones and lacks some. That table furnishes V, J and clone size, whereas the DNA furnished D and trimming. The sample has about 140,000 clones, around three quarters seen once. The sequenced material came from peripheral blood. This receptor was identified in a man aged 60 to 69 with acute or convalescent COVID-19.

This CDR3 reads CASSLGQINQPQHF. The CDR3 DNA is TGTGCCAGCAGTTTGGGGCAGATAAATCAGCCCCAGCATTTT. V and J are TRBV28 and TRBJ1-5, with D perhaps matching TRBD1 (5 bases). Trimming shortened V by 3 bases and J by 4 bases, and 10 bases separated the two germline ends. Germline CDR1 reads MDHEN; CDR2 reads SYDVKM. The CDR3 length is 14 residues.